These 26 T cell receptor beta chains came from one sample sequenced in a study of metastatic and nonmetastatic thyroid tumors. TCRdb re-called the PCR reads via MiXCR. The table includes 30,000 to 35,000 clones, roughly 17% detected once. Prior to thyroid surgery, none of the patients had received any treatment. The sequencing input was blood. Receptor source: a female donor with papillary thyroid cancer or a benign thyroid nodule (not recorded which). Some clones in this sample may be carry-over from other donors' samples.

The table lists this clone with many counts. This chain connects TRBV2 to TRBJ1-1; 7 positions agree with TRBD1. Germline-derived CDR1 and CDR2 are SNHLY and FYNNEI. The CDR3 is 13 residues long. The V segment lost 7 bases and the J segment 2 bases; nucleotides outside the gene matches: 4. In DNA, the CDR3 is TGTGCCAGCAACGGACAGGTTAACACTGAAGCTTTCTTT. Translating it yields CASNGQVNTEAFF.

This clone was recorded many times. The chain employs TRBV20-1 and TRBJ2-5; TRBD1 agrees at 8 bases. The germline V gene has CDR1 DFQATT and CDR2 SNEGSKA (reference sequence). The CDR3 spans 14 residues. The V segment lost 2 bases and the J segment 3 bases; nucleotides outside the gene matches: 5. The CDR3 protein is CSARQDRAEETQYF. In DNA form, the CDR3 reads TGCAGTGCTAGACAGGACAGGGCGGAAGAGACCCAGTACTTC.

This clone was counted ten times or more. V gene TRBV28 combines with J gene TRBJ2-3; 9 bases fit TRBD1. The CDR3 extends over 16 amino acids. Germline loops: CDR1 MDHEN, CDR2 SYDVKM. The V segment lost 6 bases and the J segment 1 base; nucleotides outside the gene matches: 8. CDR3 loop: CASRSQGQGGTDTQYF. In nucleotides, the CDR3 is TGTGCCAGCAGGTCCCAGGGACAGGGTGGCACAGATACGCAGTATTTT. Using reference TRBV28 and TRBJ2-3 for the parts outside the CDR3, the full variable domain is DVKVTQSSRYLVKRTGEKVFLECVQDMDHENMFWYRQDPGLGLRLIYFSYDVKMKEKGDIPEGYSVSREKKERFSLILESASTNQTSMYLCASRSQGQGGTDTQYFGPGTRLTVL.

This clone was seen ten or more times. The chain couples TRBV19 to TRBJ2-7; 7 nucleotides line up with TRBD1. CDR3 length: 14 amino acids. With 6 bases clipped from V and 1 base from J, the junction kept 6 bases outside the gene matches. Per the germline V gene, CDR1 is LNHDA and CDR2 is SQIVND (reference sequence). CDR3 DNA sequence: TGTGCCAGTAGGGACAGGTTGACTTCCTACGAGCAGTACTTC. It translates to CASRDRLTSYEQYF.

The count of this clone is one. One junction end disagrees with the germline gene, perhaps due to a read error. The genes are TRBV7-9 and TRBJ1-2, with D possibly being TRBD1 (5 bases). Germline CDR1 SEHNR, CDR2 FQNEAQ (reference sequence). This CDR3 is 13 amino acids long. Here the CDR3 reads CASSRGRDYGYTF. In DNA, the CDR3 is TGTGCCAGCAGCCGAGGGCGGGACTATGGCTATACCTTC.

To note about this clone: The junction shows a germline mismatch at one end, possibly a read error. V usage is TRBV20-1 and J usage is TRBJ2-1; TRBD2 agrees at 9 bases. Germline CDR1 DFQATT, CDR2 SNEGSKA (reference sequence). CDR3 length: 14 amino acids. The CDR3 loop reads CSARDAGGLREQFF. In DNA, the CDR3 is TGCAGTGCTAGAGATGCGGGGGGGCTCCGTGAGCAGTTCTTT.

This clone was seen repeatedly, ten times or more. The chain has TRBV20-1 and TRBJ1-1, with D tentatively TRBD1 (6 bases). The CDR3 covers 13 residues. Germline V lookup: CDR1 DFQATT, CDR2 SNEGSKA (reference sequence). Trimming stripped 2 bases from V and 6 bases from J, with 13 bases between. The CDR3 spells CSARSLTGSEAFF. CDR3 DNA sequence: TGCAGTGCTAGAAGCTTAACAGGGTCTGAAGCTTTCTTT.

V is TRBV7-6 and J is TRBJ2-1, with D possibly matching TRBD1 (6 bases). Germline lookup yields CDR1 SGHVS and CDR2 FNYEAQ. The CDR3 runs 18 residues. Trimming shortened V by 3 bases and J by 0 bases, and 18 bases separated the two germline ends. For the CDR3, the DNA is TGTGCCAGCAGCTTGAGTCCGGGACATACAAGCTCCTACAATGAGCAGTTCTTC. Translated, it gives CASSLSPGHTSSYNEQFF. Looking up the rest from reference TRBV7-6 and TRBJ2-1 gives the full variable domain: GAGVSQSPRYKVTKRGQDVALRCDPISGHVSLYWYRQALGQGPEFLTYFNYEAQQDKSGLPNDRFSAERPEGSISTLTIQRTEQRDSAMYRCASSLSPGHTSSYNEQFFGPGTRLTVL.

This clone was observed many times. V usage is TRBV18 and J usage is TRBJ2-5; D tentatively fits TRBD1 or TRBD2 (5 bases each). Trimming took off 0 bases at V and 5 bases at J, with 13 bases between the two ends. The germline CDR1 and CDR2 sequences are KGHSH and LQKENI. The CDR3 covers 15 residues. The CDR3 region is CASSPPGTRRETQYF. CDR3 nucleotide sequence: TGTGCCAGCTCACCACCAGGGACGAGGAGGGAGACCCAGTACTTC.

This clone was recorded many times. The sample contains more than one DNA sequence encoding this CDR3. This chain connects TRBV6-5 to TRBJ1-2; D call uncertain. V lost 2 bases and J 6 bases, leaving 10 bases between the germline ends. The germline gives CDR1 MNHEY, CDR2 SVGAGI. CDR3 size: 13 residues. Here the CDR3 DNA reads TGTGCCAGCAGTTACAGTGGGGTAGATGGCTACACCTTC. It translates to CASSYSGVDGYTF.

The sample holds a few counts of this clone. The germline gene is not matched at one end of the junction; a read error may be the cause. The chain joins TRBV27 to TRBJ2-7, with TRBD2 matching over 8 bases. The germline gives CDR1 MNHEY, CDR2 SMNVEV (reference sequence). This CDR3 region has 10 residues. The CDR3 spells CDSGEREQCF. The CDR3, as DNA: TGTGACTCAGGCGAGCGGGAGCAGTGCTTC.

As concerns this clone: This may stem from a read error, because a much larger clone lies one nucleotide away. The gene calls are TRBV5-8 and TRBJ2-5; D is possibly TRBD2 (6 bases). The CDR3 runs 13 residues. CDR1 is SGHTS, CDR2 YDEGEE, per germline. Written as DNA, the CDR3 is TGTTCCAGCAGCCCCGACCTCGGGGGTACCCAGTACTTC. Its protein is CSSSPDLGGTQYF.

This clone was detected only a few times. CDR3 amino acids: CASSAGGQGEDTQYF. The CDR3 DNA follows: TGTGCCAGCAGCGCGGGAGGACAGGGGGAAGATACGCAGTATTTT. The chain links TRBV11-2 to TRBJ2-3; 10 bases agree with TRBD1. Trimming at V came to 5 bases and at J to 5 bases, leaving 7 bases not matched to a gene. This CDR3 is built from 15 residues. The germline gives CDR1 SGHAT, CDR2 FQNNGV. Combining the CDR3 with reference TRBV11-2 and TRBJ2-3 gives the whole variable domain EAGVAQSPRYKIIEKRQSVAFWCNPISGHATLYWYQQILGQGPKLLIQFQNNGVVDDSQLPKDRFSAERLKGVDSTLKIQPAKLEDSAVYLCASSAGGQGEDTQYFGPGTRLTVL.

This clone was observed at least ten times. The gene calls are TRBV6-4 and TRBJ2-7; the D is unclear. This CDR3 has 15 residues. Trimming took 2 bases from V and 4 from J, leaving 15 bases between them. CDR1 MRHNA and CDR2 SNTAGT come from the germline V gene. CDR3 protein: CASSDPPGLGYEQYF. The CDR3 coding sequence is TGTGCCAGCAGTGACCCCCCCGGGTTGGGTTACGAGCAGTACTTC.

The chain is built from TRBV2 and TRBJ2-7; D call uncertain. Looked up from germline, CDR1 is SNHLY and CDR2 is FYNNEI. The CDR3 consists of 14 residues. Trimming stripped 0 bases from V and 2 bases from J, with 8 bases between. CDR3 sequence reads: CASSEAGSPYEQYF. As DNA, the CDR3 is TGTGCCAGCAGTGAAGCGGGCAGTCCCTACGAGCAGTACTTC. The full variable domain, rest sourced from reference TRBV2 and TRBJ2-7, is EPEVTQTPSHQVTQMGQEVILRCVPISNHLYFYWYRQILGQKVEFLVSFYNNEISEKSEIFDDQFSVERPDGSNFTLKIRSTKLEDSAMYFCASSEAGSPYEQYFGPGTRLTVT.

The V call is TRBV5-1, the J call TRBJ1-5; a possible D gene is TRBD1 (5 bases). Germline CDR1 SGHRS, CDR2 YFSETQ. The CDR3 is made up of 15 amino acids. V was cut by 1 base and J by 7 bases, with 15 bases left in between. This chain's CDR3 is CASSLRGDPGQPQHF. In nucleotides, the CDR3 is TGCGCCAGCAGCTTGCGGGGGGATCCAGGCCAGCCCCAGCATTTT.

This clone is judged medium-sized (0.01 to 0.1%). CDR3 sequence (DNA): TGCAGTGCGACTAGGGCGGGGAGCTCCTACGAGCAGTACTTC. Translation gives CSATRAGSSYEQYF. The chain links TRBV20-1 to TRBJ2-7, with a possible D match to TRBD2 (6 bases). The V end lost 6 bases, the J end lost 0 bases, and 15 bases lay between the germline ends. Germline V gene data show CDR1 as DFQATT and CDR2 as SNEGSKA (reference sequence). The length of the CDR3 is 14 residues.

With respect to this clone: The junction departs from the called germline gene at one end, perhaps through a read error. J is TRBJ2-3 and V is TRBV2; D gene ambiguous. Germline V gene lookup returns CDR1 SNHLY and CDR2 FYNNEI. This CDR3 has 13 residues. Here the CDR3 DNA reads TGTGCCGGCAGTGAACATGGGGCAGATACGCAGTATTTT. This encodes CAGSEHGADTQYF.

This clone was observed at least ten times. DNA of the CDR3: TGTGCCAGCAGTCCCCGGGGGGGTTGGAACACTGAAGCTTTCTTT. As protein: CASSPRGGWNTEAFF. The V call is TRBV12-3 or TRBV12-4, the J call TRBJ1-1; D is possibly TRBD1 (5 bases). V was shortened by 5 bases and J by 1 base, with 14 bases between the two germline ends. This CDR3 is built from 15 residues.

This clone showed up many times. The V gene is TRBV29-1, the J gene TRBJ2-1; 12 nucleotides agree with TRBD1. In germline, CDR1 is SQVTM, CDR2 ANQGSEA. This CDR3 is built from 10 residues. The V gene end was trimmed by 5 bases and the J gene end by 16 bases; junction bases not matched to a gene: 3. Here the CDR3 DNA reads TGCAGCGTTTGGGACAGGGGGCTATTCTTC. This translates into CSVWDRGLFF.

This clone has just a few counts. One base away lies a much larger clone, so this may be a sequencing read error. The chain combines TRBV29-1 with TRBJ2-5; perhaps TRBD1 as D (6 bases). With 4 bases removed from V and 1 base from J, the gap between germline ends came to 16 bases. The CDR3 is 15 amino acids. Germline V CDR1 and CDR2: SQVTM, ANQGSEA. Here the CDR3 reads CSVGARGGIQETQYF. The CDR3 DNA is TGCAGCGTTGGGGCTAGAGGGGGTATCCAAGAGACCCAGTACTTC. Together with reference TRBV29-1 and TRBJ2-5, the CDR3 gives the full variable domain: SAVISQKPSRDICQRGTSLTIQCQVDSQVTMMFWYRQQPGQSLTLIATANQGSEATYESGFVIDKFPISRPNLTFSTLTVSNMSPEDSSIYLCSVGARGGIQETQYFGPGTRLLVL.

A word on this clone: Since a much larger clone is just one base distant, this may be a read error. The chain links TRBV7-6 to TRBJ2-2; 10 positions agree with TRBD1. Losses at the gene ends were 7 bases for V and 4 bases for J; bases not matched to a gene: 6. The CDR3 sequence is 15 residues long. CDR1 and CDR2 (germline): SGHVS, FNYEAQ. The CDR3 DNA sequence: TGTGCCAGCACATCGGGACAGGGGTGCACCGGGGAGCTGTTTTTT. Amino acid sequence: CASTSGQGCTGELFF. The complete variable domain, with remaining parts taken from reference TRBV7-6 and TRBJ2-2, reads GAGVSQSPRYKVTKRGQDVALRCDPISGHVSLYWYRQALGQGPEFLTYFNYEAQQDKSGLPNDRFSAERPEGSISTLTIQRTEQRDSAMYRCASTSGQGCTGELFFGEGSRLTVL.

This clone was seen at least ten times. V gene TRBV27 combines with J gene TRBJ2-7; TRBD1 might be the D (5 bases). Germline CDR1 and CDR2: MNHEY and SMNVEV (reference sequence). The CDR3 is 13 residues long. V lost 5 bases, J lost 4 bases, and 12 bases lay in between. CDR3 protein: CASSKGLIYEQYF. CDR3 coding DNA: TGTGCCAGCAGTAAGGGGCTTATTTACGAGCAGTACTTC.

As for this clone: Possible read error: a much larger clone is one base away. The chain combines TRBV19 with TRBJ2-1; D remains unclear. The CDR3 consists of 14 residues. In germline, CDR1 is LNHDA, CDR2 SQIVND (reference sequence). Deletions cut 5 bases from V and 12 bases from J, with 20 bases between. The CDR3 protein is CASSALRYHDGQFF. The CDR3 coding sequence is TGTGCCAGTAGTGCCCTCAGGTACCACGATGGGCAGTTCTTC.

This clone has more than one count but fewer than ten. The J gene is TRBJ1-5, the V gene TRBV6-1; D unresolved. This CDR3 is built from 13 residues. Germline-derived CDR1 and CDR2 are MNHNS and SASEGT. The V end lost 3 bases, the J end lost 10 bases, and 13 bases lay between the germline ends. The CDR3 reads CASSDGPVHPQHF. CDR3 DNA sequence: TGTGCCAGCAGTGATGGGCCGGTGCATCCCCAGCATTTT.

On this clone itself: Sequence at one end of the junction differs from germline and may be a read error. The chain employs TRBV6-1 and TRBJ2-3; 7 nucleotides match TRBD2. The CDR3 runs 15 residues. Germline CDR1 and CDR2: MNHNS and SASEGT. The CDR3 reads CASIILALATDTQYF. The CDR3 nucleotides read TGTGCCAGCATAATACTAGCGTTGGCCACAGATACTCAGTATTTT.